This T cell receptor beta chain was observed in a study of T cell repertoires in cytomegalovirus infection. Looking at the study overall: Both a matching HLA type and CMV infection were indicated by public TCR beta signatures.

About this clonotype itself: Its antigen is not identified.

V dropped 2 bases and J dropped 10 bases, with 20 bases sitting between them. This CDR3 comprises 14 residues. Germline CDR1 is DFQATT and CDR2 is SNEGSKA (reference sequence). TCRdb re-called the reads with MiXCR, one entry per CDR3 protein. The profile shows around 450,000 distinct CDR3 sequences, approximately 10% of them singletons. Findings and limits, study-wide: Totalled public TCR beta family frequency picked out people who carried CMV plus the relevant HLA. Across the ex vivo response, the dominant clonotypes were HLA-C-restricted CMV-specific TCR beta clonotypes.

Sample: PBMCs. The V and J genes are TRBV20-1 and TRBJ1-2, with a weak D call TRBD1 (5 bases). The TCR comes from a human donor in good health (CMV status not recorded). Some clones in this sample may be carry-over from other donors' samples. The CDR3 bases are TGCAGTGCTAGAAGGGCAGGGCCGTCTGATGACTACACCTTC. Translating it yields CSARRAGPSDDYTF.